Listed here is a single TCR beta chain. The sample belongs to a study of T cell responses to AZD1222 COVID-19 vaccine. Overall study context: Pooled together were second doses at about 4 or about 12 weeks.

Assay: immunoSEQ multiplex PCR; the TCRdb copy retains only in-frame clones and omits some. Altogether 85,000 to 130,000 clones are present, more than 75% being singletons, with the ten largest covering 3.3%. The CDR3 is 15 amino acids. Germline V CDR1 and CDR2: SGHRS, YFSETQ. V was cut by 0 bases and J by 7 bases, with 13 bases left in between. This receptor was identified in an adult in good health. The V call is TRBV5-1, the J call TRBJ1-4, with a weak D call TRBD1 (6 bases). The material was peripheral blood, obtained on day 0 of AZD1222 vaccination. In DNA form, the CDR3 reads TGCGCCAGCAGCTTGGGTGGGGGGCAGAGTGAAAAACTGTTTTTT. It codes for CASSLGGGQSEKLFF.